This TCR beta chain was identified during a study of shared T cell receptors in the human thymus. Clones were read by immunoSEQ multiplex PCR, and TCRdb kept only the in-frame ones, dropping some. The data hold hundreds of thousands of clones, with around 87% observed a single time. This CDR3 has 18 amino acids. V lost 1 base to trimming and J lost 0 bases; unmatched junction nucleotides: 10. Germline V CDR1 and CDR2: SGHDT, YYEEEE. This sample also belongs to another study, concerning human thymus T cells. Per that study: Resections were taken during corrective heart surgery, and the thymus tissue came from these. Apparent bias marked the V and J gene usage of thymic and blood repertoires.

Sequenced sample: thymocytes. The V gene is TRBV5-6, the J gene TRBJ2-7; 10 bases are shared with TRBD1. The TCR originated in a boy younger than two with a congenital heart defect. The CDR3 loop reads CASSLTRGTGESSYEQYF. DNA for the CDR3: TGTGCCAGCAGCTTGACCCGAGGGACAGGGGAGAGCTCCTACGAGCAGTACTTC.